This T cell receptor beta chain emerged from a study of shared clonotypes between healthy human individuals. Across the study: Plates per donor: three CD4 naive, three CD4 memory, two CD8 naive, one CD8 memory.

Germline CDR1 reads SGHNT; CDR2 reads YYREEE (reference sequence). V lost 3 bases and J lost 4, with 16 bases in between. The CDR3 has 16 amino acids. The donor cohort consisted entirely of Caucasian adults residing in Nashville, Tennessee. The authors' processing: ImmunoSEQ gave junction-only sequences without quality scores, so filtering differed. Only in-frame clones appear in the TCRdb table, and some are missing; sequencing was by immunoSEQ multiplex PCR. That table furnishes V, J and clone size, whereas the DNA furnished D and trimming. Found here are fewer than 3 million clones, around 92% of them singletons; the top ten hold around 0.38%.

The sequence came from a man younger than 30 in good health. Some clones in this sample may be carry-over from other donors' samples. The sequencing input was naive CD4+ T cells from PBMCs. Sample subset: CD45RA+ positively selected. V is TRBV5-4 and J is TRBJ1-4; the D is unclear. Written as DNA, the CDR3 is TGTGCCAGCAGCTCATCCGGGGTTTGGGGTAATGAAAAACTGTTTTTT. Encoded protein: CASSSSGVWGNEKLFF.